This TCR beta chain was captured by sequencing in a study of T cell repertoires in cytomegalovirus infection (dated by TCRdb to the late 2010s). At the level of the whole study: The HLA type of each donor mattered for the analysis, because public TCR beta signatures pointed to carriage of CMV infection along with the matching HLA type. Overall results and qualifications from the work: The ex vivo response was dominated by HLA-C-restricted CMV-specific TCR beta clonotypes, which also provided the single most frequent clonotype in two of eight donors. In both this cohort and an independent cohort of some 370 donors, the cumulative frequency of public TCR beta family members distinguished carriers of CMV infection plus the relevant HLA type.

To note about this clonotype: The target of this receptor is not known. The record has no base qualities; no much larger clone is one base away.

The sequencing machine was an Illumina HiSeq 1500. TCRdb took the public reads, trimmed them with fastp at Q25, ran MiXCR for clone calling and kept in-frame beta chains. Rows merge per CDR3 protein into single entries with the most common DNA and genes. The sample table holds about 250,000 distinct CDR3 sequences, of which 12% were seen once. The ten top clones hold roughly 1.7% of the sample. V is pared back by 6 bases and J by 6 bases, with 10 bases lying between the germline termini. From a lookup of the germline V gene, CDR1 and CDR2 are ENHRY and SYGVKD. The CDR3 has 12 amino acids, counting the end cysteine and phenylalanine. The kept DNA is CDR3 alone, 36 bases in frame from the first base.

The sequenced sample consisted of PBMCs. Recombination linked TRBV10-3 to TRBJ2-3, with the D call perhaps TRBD1 or TRBD2, as 5 bases match in each case. This receptor was taken from a human donor in good health (CMV status not recorded). Some clones in this sample may be carry-over from other donors' samples. The nucleotide sequence is given as TGTGCCATCAGGGGGGACGAGGATACGCAGTATTTT. Its amino acids are CAIRGDEDTQYF.